The rows below give T cell receptor beta chains drawn from one sample of a study of spatial heterogeneity in lung cancer. In TCRdb, the 5' RACE reads were re-called with MiXCR into one record per CDR3 protein. The sample shows 55,000 to 70,000 distinct CDR3 sequences, about 6.3% of them seen only once. This material consisted of PBMCs, taken at surgery. These TCRs come from a female donor with early-stage non-small cell lung cancer. CDR3s include the opening cysteine and the closing phenylalanine or tryptophan. A D gene is named only where the DNA matches it firmly. Rows give clone size only sometimes, using once, few, many, or a class for an expanded clone.

abundance	j_gene	d_gene	v_gene	CDR3aa	CDR3nt
few	TRBJ1-2	NA	TRBV28	CASRPLNYGYTF	TGTGCCAGCAGGCCCTTAAACTATGGCTACACCTTC
few	TRBJ1-4	NA	TRBV9	CASSAGHATNEKLFF	TGTGCCAGCAGCGCGGGACACGCAACTAATGAAAAACTGTTTTTT
many	TRBJ1-2	NA	TRBV7-8	CASSLDPGGYYGYTF	TGTGCCAGCAGCTTAGATCCGGGGGGATACTATGGCTACACCTTC
NA	TRBJ1-2	NA	TRBV10-1	CASSNLQGSGYTF	TGCGCCAGCAGCAATTTACAGGGTTCCGGCTACACCTTC
few	TRBJ2-2	NA	TRBV27	CASSLSQSRSTGELFF	TGTGCCAGCAGTTTGAGTCAAAGTCGTAGCACCGGGGAGCTGTTTTTT
NA	TRBJ2-3	NA	TRBV4-1	CASSQRPSFTDTQYF	TGCGCCAGCAGCCAACGGCCCAGCTTCACAGATACGCAGTATTTT
many	TRBJ2-6	NA	TRBV27	CASIISGANVLTF	TGTGCCAGCATCATCTCTGGGGCCAACGTCCTGACTTTC
many	TRBJ1-4	NA	TRBV7-9	CASSFPGLSGEKLFF	TGTGCCAGCAGCTTTCCGGGTTTGTCGGGTGAAAAACTGTTTTTT
NA	TRBJ1-2	TRBD1	TRBV5-6	CASSPGGTGTNYGYTF	TGTGCCAGCAGCCCTGGCGGGACAGGGACGAACTATGGCTACACCTTC
many	TRBJ1-4	NA	TRBV12-3/TRBV12-4	CASSPEDYIGEKLFF	TGTGCCAGCAGTCCCGAGGACTATATCGGGGAAAAACTGTTTTTT
many	TRBJ2-1	TRBD2	TRBV11-2	CASSLDLVSGGRQFF	TGTGCCAGCAGCTTAGATCTCGTATCGGGAGGGCGGCAGTTCTTC
many	TRBJ2-3	NA	TRBV6-5	CASSYRGEGDTQYF	TGTGCCAGCAGTTATAGGGGGGAAGGGGATACGCAGTATTTT
many	TRBJ2-1	TRBD2	TRBV24-1	CATSDLNAGGAVKAEQFF	TGTGCCACCAGTGATTTGAACGCGGGGGGGGCTGTTAAAGCGGAGCAGTTCTTC
NA	TRBJ1-1	TRBD1	TRBV28	CASSSGQINTEAFF	TGTGCCAGCAGTTCGGGACAGATTAACACTGAAGCTTTCTTT
many	TRBJ2-5	NA	TRBV29-1	CSVDGGQETQYF	TGCAGCGTTGACGGGGGCCAAGAGACCCAGTACTTC
NA	TRBJ2-3	NA	TRBV5-5	CASSFRVTDTQYF	TGTGCCAGCAGCTTCAGGGTTACAGATACGCAGTATTTT
NA	TRBJ1-4	NA	TRBV5-1	CASSSVNGEKLFF	TGCGCCAGCAGCTCCGTGAATGGTGAAAAACTGTTTTTT
many	TRBJ1-2	TRBD1	TRBV6-1	CASSGTGTNGYTF	TGTGCCAGCAGTGGGACAGGAACTAATGGCTACACCTTC
NA	TRBJ2-3	NA	TRBV7-2	CASTHDRDTQYF	TGTGCCAGCACCCATGACAGAGATACGCAGTATTTT
medium-sized	TRBJ1-1	NA	TRBV11-3	CASSSLGTEAFF	TGTGCCAGCAGCTCTCTTGGCACTGAAGCTTTCTTT
few	TRBJ2-1	NA	TRBV12-3/TRBV12-4	CASSPTRDRRRAGQSYNEQFF	TGTGCCAGCAGCCCCACCCGAGACAGGCGCAGAGCGGGGCAATCCTACAATGAGCAGTTCTTC
NA	TRBJ2-1	TRBD1	TRBV29-1	CSVEEGGGYNEQFF	TGCAGCGTTGAAGAAGGGGGCGGGTACAATGAGCAGTTCTTC
many	TRBJ2-1	TRBD2	TRBV10-3	CAISPSGGEYNEQFF	TGTGCCATCAGTCCTAGCGGGGGGGAGTACAATGAGCAGTTCTTC